This record covers a single T cell receptor beta chain. This sample stems from a study of blood T cell repertoires in COVID-19. Study overall: Acute and convalescent COVID-19 samples came from the United States, Italy and Spain.

Germline assignment: CDR1 SGHRS and CDR2 YFSETQ. The CDR3 extends over 16 amino acids. V dropped 4 bases and J dropped 1; count of bases not matched to a gene: 9. Assay used: immunoSEQ multiplex PCR; TCRdb lists only in-frame clones, some missing. The sample consists of under 350,000 clones, under 95% of them appearing once. This rearrangement joins TRBV5-1 to TRBJ2-5; TRBD1 aligns across 8 bases. This clonotype originated in a man between 60 and 70 years old who had recovered from COVID-19. Sequenced input: PBMCs or T cells enriched from blood (not recorded which). The CDR3: CASSASTGTGQETQYF. In nucleotides, the CDR3 is TGCGCCAGCAGCGCCTCCACAGGGACAGGCCAAGAGACCCAGTACTTC.